This TCR beta chain was sequenced during a study of control samples from healthy donors and cancer patients (dated by TCRdb to 2020 to 2022). Library construction relied on the immunoSEQ multiplex PCR assay. The table comes from immuneACCESS by way of TCRdb, which keeps in-frame sequences with V and J called. Part of the clones is missing from these tables; in studies checked, under half for an unresolved V gene and the rest for unknown reasons. The sample has under 55,000 clones on record, less than 95% of them singletons. Jointly, the top ten make up around a fifth of the sample. Points on this clone: What this receptor recognizes is not known. Base qualities are not at hand, and no much larger clone is one base apart.

CDR1 and CDR2 are drawn from the germline V gene (reference sequence): SEHNR, FQNEAQ. Measured from the cysteine to the phenylalanine, the CDR3 is 16 residues long. Of the read, only the CDR3 DNA is kept; its 48 bases are in frame from base 1. V loses 1 base of germline sequence and J loses 6 bases, and the interval between the two ends is 17 bases. This chain is built from TRBV7-9 and TRBJ2-3; the D segment may tentatively be TRBD1 or TRBD2, each giving 5 matched bases. The source is a woman aged 40-49 years with head and neck cancer. The specimen was PBMCs. The bases read TGTGCCAGCAGCTTAGGAGGGGAGATTCGGTTGGATACGCAGTATTTT. This is translated as CASSLGGEIRLDTQYF.